A selection of T cell receptor beta chains follows, all from one sample in a study of early T cells in non-severe SARS-CoV-2 infection. TCRdb used MiXCR to reprocess the 5' RACE reads, holding one entry per CDR3 protein. The table includes about 49,000 distinct CDR3 sequences, 6.5% detected once. Sequencing used whole blood, obtained at baseline. The receptor set was obtained from an adult who was a healthcare worker with PCR-confirmed SARS-CoV-2 infection or an uninfected control (not recorded which). CDR3s include the opening cysteine and the closing phenylalanine or tryptophan. Each record gives: CDR3 protein, CDR3 DNA, J gene, V gene, clone size, D gene. The D gene is left open where the match is weak. Clone size is shown for a subset of rows, as once, few, many or a class of expanded clone.

CDR3 protein: CASSSSGGFYNEQFF
CDR3 DNA: TGTGCCAGCAGCTCTAGCGGGGGCTTCTACAATGAGCAGTTCTTC
J gene: TRBJ2-1
V gene: TRBV7-2
clone size: many
D gene: TRBD2

CDR3 protein: CSARDQSGGIYTQYF
CDR3 DNA: TGCAGTGCTAGAGATCAATCGGGGGGGATATATACGCAGTATTTT
J gene: TRBJ2-3
V gene: TRBV20-1
clone size: -
D gene: TRBD2

CDR3 protein: CASSSPPETQYF
CDR3 DNA: TGTGCCAGCAGCTCTCCTCCAGAGACCCAGTACTTC
J gene: TRBJ2-5
V gene: TRBV28
clone size: -
D gene: -

CDR3 protein: CASSFGQGGMNEQYF
CDR3 DNA: TGTGCCAGCAGCTTTGGACAGGGAGGTATGAACGAGCAGTACTTC
J gene: TRBJ2-7
V gene: TRBV7-9
clone size: many
D gene: TRBD1

CDR3 protein: CASSPGGQPTYGYTF
CDR3 DNA: TGCGCCAGCAGCCCCGGGGGACAACCAACCTATGGCTACACCTTC
J gene: TRBJ1-2
V gene: TRBV5-1
clone size: -
D gene: -

CDR3 protein: CASSTPGDYGYTF
CDR3 DNA: TGTGCCAGCAGTACTCCAGGGGACTATGGCTACACCTTC
J gene: TRBJ1-2
V gene: TRBV6-1
clone size: many
D gene: -

CDR3 protein: CASSLTRAGANVLTF
CDR3 DNA: TGTGCCAGCAGTTTAACCAGGGCTGGGGCCAACGTCCTGACTTTC
J gene: TRBJ2-6
V gene: TRBV28
clone size: many
D gene: -

CDR3 protein: CASSAGPPDTQYF
CDR3 DNA: TGTGCCAGCAGCGCGGGTCCGCCAGATACGCAGTATTTT
J gene: TRBJ2-3
V gene: TRBV9
clone size: many
D gene: -

CDR3 protein: CASSLLRGPVYGYTF
CDR3 DNA: TGTGCCAGCAGTCTTTTGCGGGGACCGGTCTATGGCTACACCTTC
J gene: TRBJ1-2
V gene: TRBV6-2/TRBV6-3
clone size: few
D gene: -

CDR3 protein: CASRARQGLAARSNEKLFF
CDR3 DNA: TGTGCCAGCAGAGCGAGACAGGGTTTAGCGGCTCGATCTAATGAAAAACTGTTTTTT
J gene: TRBJ1-4
V gene: TRBV27
clone size: many
D gene: TRBD1

CDR3 protein: CSATLAGGQETQYF
CDR3 DNA: TGCAGCGCTACCCTGGCGGGGGGGCAAGAGACCCAGTACTTC
J gene: TRBJ2-5
V gene: TRBV20-1
clone size: many
D gene: TRBD2

CDR3 protein: CASSHPSGGVDTQYF
CDR3 DNA: TGTGCCAGCAGTCACCCTAGCGGGGGGGTAGATACGCAGTATTTT
J gene: TRBJ2-3
V gene: TRBV27
clone size: once
D gene: TRBD2

CDR3 protein: CASSPSGRGRSTDTQYF
CDR3 DNA: TGTGCCAGCAGCCCTTCGGGGCGGGGGAGGAGCACAGATACGCAGTATTTT
J gene: TRBJ2-3
V gene: TRBV7-2
clone size: few
D gene: TRBD2

CDR3 protein: CASSQDLGTSDEETQYF
CDR3 DNA: TGTGCCAGCAGCCAAGATCTTGGGACTAGCGACGAAGAGACCCAGTACTTC
J gene: TRBJ2-5
V gene: TRBV3-2
clone size: many
D gene: -

CDR3 protein: CASSPGDGGYNSPLHF
CDR3 DNA: TGTGCCAGCTCACCTGGGGACGGGGGCTATAATTCACCCCTCCACTTT
J gene: TRBJ1-6
V gene: TRBV18
clone size: many
D gene: -

CDR3 protein: CASSQEGGGYTF
CDR3 DNA: TGCGCCAGCAGCCAAGAAGGTGGCGGCTACACCTTC
J gene: TRBJ1-2
V gene: TRBV4-3
clone size: many
D gene: -

CDR3 protein: CASSLRQGFSTGNEKLFF
CDR3 DNA: TGTGCCAGCAGCTTAAGACAGGGGTTTTCAACTGGTAATGAAAAACTGTTTTTT
J gene: TRBJ1-4
V gene: TRBV7-2
clone size: -
D gene: TRBD1

CDR3 protein: CSAGTSGVGTYNEQFF
CDR3 DNA: TGCAGTGCCGGGACTAGCGGGGTTGGAACCTACAATGAGCAGTTCTTC
J gene: TRBJ2-1
V gene: TRBV20-1
clone size: many
D gene: TRBD2

CDR3 protein: CASAGGPNIQYF
CDR3 DNA: TGTGCCAGCGCCGGGGGGCCAAACATTCAGTACTTC
J gene: TRBJ2-4
V gene: TRBV6-5
clone size: many
D gene: -

CDR3 protein: CSARQTGKSQYF
CDR3 DNA: TGCAGTGCTAGACAGACAGGGAAGAGCCAGTACTTC
J gene: TRBJ2-5
V gene: TRBV20-1
clone size: few
D gene: TRBD1

CDR3 protein: CASSLAQANYGYTF
CDR3 DNA: TGCGCCAGCAGCTTGGCCCAGGCCAACTATGGCTACACCTTC
J gene: TRBJ1-2
V gene: TRBV5-1
clone size: many
D gene: -

CDR3 protein: CSAKTSIDEQFF
CDR3 DNA: TGCAGTGCTAAGACTAGTATCGATGAGCAGTTCTTC
J gene: TRBJ2-1
V gene: TRBV20-1
clone size: many
D gene: -

CDR3 protein: CASSVDSYNSPLHF
CDR3 DNA: TGTGCCAGCAGCGTAGACAGCTATAATTCACCCCTCCACTTT
J gene: TRBJ1-6
V gene: TRBV9
clone size: few
D gene: -

CDR3 protein: CATSRPGGNQPQHF
CDR3 DNA: TGTGCCACCAGCAGACCAGGGGGGAATCAGCCCCAGCATTTT
J gene: TRBJ1-5
V gene: TRBV15
clone size: many
D gene: TRBD1

CDR3 protein: CASSNGRVRGNQPQHF
CDR3 DNA: TGTGCCAGCTCCAACGGCAGGGTTCGGGGCAATCAGCCCCAGCATTTT
J gene: TRBJ1-5
V gene: TRBV18
clone size: many
D gene: -

CDR3 protein: CASSPRQGTDTQYF
CDR3 DNA: TGTGCCAGCTCACCGCGACAGGGGACAGATACGCAGTATTTT
J gene: TRBJ2-3
V gene: TRBV18
clone size: few
D gene: TRBD1

CDR3 protein: CALGGANYGYTF
CDR3 DNA: TGTGCCTTAGGAGGAGCTAACTATGGCTACACCTTC
J gene: TRBJ1-2
V gene: TRBV10-3
clone size: few
D gene: -

CDR3 protein: CASSQTDRVPSGELFF
CDR3 DNA: TGCGCCAGCAGCCAAACGGACAGGGTTCCGTCCGGGGAGCTGTTTTTT
J gene: TRBJ2-2
V gene: TRBV4-3
clone size: few
D gene: TRBD1

CDR3 protein: CASSRGRGHYEQYF
CDR3 DNA: TGTGCCAGCAGCAGAGGACGGGGACACTACGAGCAGTACTTC
J gene: TRBJ2-7
V gene: TRBV5-6
clone size: -
D gene: -

CDR3 protein: CSARTSGIYEQYF
CDR3 DNA: TGCAGTGCCAGGACTAGCGGGATCTACGAGCAGTACTTC
J gene: TRBJ2-7
V gene: TRBV20-1
clone size: -
D gene: TRBD2

CDR3 protein: CASSQVIDTQYF
CDR3 DNA: TGTGCCAGCAGCCAAGTTATAGATACGCAGTATTTT
J gene: TRBJ2-3
V gene: TRBV14
clone size: many
D gene: -

CDR3 protein: CASSSAGQETQYF
CDR3 DNA: TGTGCCAGCAGCTCGGCGGGGCAAGAGACCCAGTACTTC
J gene: TRBJ2-5
V gene: TRBV11-3
clone size: many
D gene: -